The source of this T cell receptor beta chain is a study of T cell changes during pregnancy in multiple sclerosis. The germline CDR1 and CDR2 sequences are SGHRS and YFSETQ. Trimming removed 7 bases at V and 3 bases at J, with 14 bases between. The CDR3 has 14 residues. Sequencing was performed with immunoSEQ multiplex PCR; in TCRdb, only in-frame clones are kept and a portion is missing. The sample includes some 74,000 clones, more than 90% seen only once; the top ten take roughly 3.6%. The gene calls are TRBV5-1 and TRBJ2-1; D possibly corresponds to TRBD2 (6 bases). Sequenced material: peripheral blood, taken after pregnancy. The TCR sequence derives from a female donor in good health, enrolled as a control in a pregnancy study. CDR3 sequence: CASSGEVGYNEQFF. The CDR3 nucleotides are TGCGCCAGCTCGGGGGAGGTAGGCTACAATGAGCAGTTCTTC.